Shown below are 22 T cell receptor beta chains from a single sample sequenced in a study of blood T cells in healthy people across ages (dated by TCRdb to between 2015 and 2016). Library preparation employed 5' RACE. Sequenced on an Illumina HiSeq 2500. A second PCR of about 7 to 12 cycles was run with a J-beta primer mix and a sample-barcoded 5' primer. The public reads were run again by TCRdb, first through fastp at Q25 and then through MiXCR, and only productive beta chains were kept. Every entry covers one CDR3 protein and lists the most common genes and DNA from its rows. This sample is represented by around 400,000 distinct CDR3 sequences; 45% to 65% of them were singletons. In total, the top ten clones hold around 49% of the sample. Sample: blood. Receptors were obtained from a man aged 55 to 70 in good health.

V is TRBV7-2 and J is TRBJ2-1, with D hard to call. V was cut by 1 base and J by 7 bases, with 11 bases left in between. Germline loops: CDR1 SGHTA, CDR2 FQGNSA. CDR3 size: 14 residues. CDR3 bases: TGTGCCAGCAGCTTAGATCGTGTTCTTAATGAGCAGTTCTTC. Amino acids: CASSLDRVLNEQFF.

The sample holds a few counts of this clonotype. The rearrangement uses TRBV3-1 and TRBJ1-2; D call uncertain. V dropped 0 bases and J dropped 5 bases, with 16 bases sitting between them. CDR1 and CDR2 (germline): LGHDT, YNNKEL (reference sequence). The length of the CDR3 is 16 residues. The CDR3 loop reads CASSQDFLGSAYGYTF. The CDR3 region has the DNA TGTGCCAGCAGCCAAGATTTCTTGGGGTCGGCATATGGCTACACCTTC.

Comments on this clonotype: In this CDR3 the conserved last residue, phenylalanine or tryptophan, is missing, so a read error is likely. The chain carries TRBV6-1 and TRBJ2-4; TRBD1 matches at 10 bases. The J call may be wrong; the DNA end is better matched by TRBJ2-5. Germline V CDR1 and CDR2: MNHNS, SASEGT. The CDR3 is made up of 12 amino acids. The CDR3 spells CAIGDRGETQYL. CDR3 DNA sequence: TGTGCCATAGGGGACAGGGGAGAGACCCAGTACTTA.

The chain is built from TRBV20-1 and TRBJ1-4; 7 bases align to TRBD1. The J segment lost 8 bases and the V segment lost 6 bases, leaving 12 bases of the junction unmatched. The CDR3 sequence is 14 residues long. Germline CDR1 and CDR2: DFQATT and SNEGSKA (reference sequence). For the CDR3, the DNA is TGCAGTGCCCCAGACAGGGCGGGAGGAGAAAAACTGTTTTTT. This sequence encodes CSAPDRAGGEKLFF.

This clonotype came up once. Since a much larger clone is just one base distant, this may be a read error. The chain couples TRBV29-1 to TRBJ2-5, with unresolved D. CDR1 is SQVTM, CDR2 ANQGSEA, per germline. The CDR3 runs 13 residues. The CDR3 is CSVEKQIQETRYF. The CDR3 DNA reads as TGCAGCGTTGAGAAGCAGATCCAAGAGACCCGGTACTTC.

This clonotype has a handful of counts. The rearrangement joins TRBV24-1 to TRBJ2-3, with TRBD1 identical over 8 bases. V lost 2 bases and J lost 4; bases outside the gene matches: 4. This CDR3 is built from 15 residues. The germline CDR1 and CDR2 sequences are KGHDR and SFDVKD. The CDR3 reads CATSDSQGAADTQYF. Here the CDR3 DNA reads TGTGCCACCAGTGATTCGCAGGGGGCGGCAGATACGCAGTATTTT.

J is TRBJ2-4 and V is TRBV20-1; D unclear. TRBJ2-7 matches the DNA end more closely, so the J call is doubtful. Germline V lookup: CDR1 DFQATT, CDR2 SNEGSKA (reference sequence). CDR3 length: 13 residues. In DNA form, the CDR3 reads TGCAGTGCTAGAGACGAATACACCTACGAGCAGTACTTC. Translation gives CSARDEYTYEQYF.

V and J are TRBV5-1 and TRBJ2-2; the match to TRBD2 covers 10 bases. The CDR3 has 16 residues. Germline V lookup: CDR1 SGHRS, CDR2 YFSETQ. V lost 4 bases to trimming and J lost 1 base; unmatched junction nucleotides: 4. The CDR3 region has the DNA TGCGCCAGCAGCCCGGGACTAGCGAAGAACACCGGGGAGCTGTTTTTT. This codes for CASSPGLAKNTGELFF.

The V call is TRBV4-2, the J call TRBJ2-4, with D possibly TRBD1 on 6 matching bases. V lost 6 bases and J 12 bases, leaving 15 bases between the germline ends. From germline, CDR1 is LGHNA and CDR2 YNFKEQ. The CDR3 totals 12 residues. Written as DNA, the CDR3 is TGTGCCAGCAGTTTACAGGGAACGGATCAGTACTTC. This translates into CASSLQGTDQYF.

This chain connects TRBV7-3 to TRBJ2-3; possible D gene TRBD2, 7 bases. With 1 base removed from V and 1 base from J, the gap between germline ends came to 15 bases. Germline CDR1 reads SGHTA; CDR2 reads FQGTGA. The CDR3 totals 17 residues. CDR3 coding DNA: TGTGCCAGCAGCTTAATCGGTGCGGGGGCCCGCACAGATACGCAGTATTTT. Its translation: CASSLIGAGARTDTQYF.

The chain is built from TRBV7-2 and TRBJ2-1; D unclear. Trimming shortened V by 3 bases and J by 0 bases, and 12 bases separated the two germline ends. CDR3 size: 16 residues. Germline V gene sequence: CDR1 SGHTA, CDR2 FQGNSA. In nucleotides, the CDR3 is TGTGCCAGCAGCTTCGAGAGTGCCCTCTCCTACAATGAGCAGTTCTTC. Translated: CASSFESALSYNEQFF.

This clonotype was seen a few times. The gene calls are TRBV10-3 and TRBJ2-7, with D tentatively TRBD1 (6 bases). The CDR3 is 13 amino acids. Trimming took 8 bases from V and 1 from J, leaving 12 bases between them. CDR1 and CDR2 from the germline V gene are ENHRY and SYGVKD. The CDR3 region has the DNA TGTGCCATCGCCGGCAGGGGATCCTACGAGCAGTACTTC. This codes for CAIAGRGSYEQYF.

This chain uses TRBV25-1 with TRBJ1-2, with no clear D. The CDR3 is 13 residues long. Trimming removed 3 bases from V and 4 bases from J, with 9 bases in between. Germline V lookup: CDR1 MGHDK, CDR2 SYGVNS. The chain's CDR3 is CASSDPNSYGYTF. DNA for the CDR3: TGTGCCAGCAGTGACCCTAACAGCTATGGCTACACCTTC.

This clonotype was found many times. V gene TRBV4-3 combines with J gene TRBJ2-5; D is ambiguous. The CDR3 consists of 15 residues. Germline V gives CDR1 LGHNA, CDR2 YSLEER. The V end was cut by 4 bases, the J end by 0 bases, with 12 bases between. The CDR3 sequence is CASSRKLGDQETQYF. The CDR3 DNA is TGCGCCAGCAGCCGGAAACTTGGCGACCAAGAGACCCAGTACTTC.

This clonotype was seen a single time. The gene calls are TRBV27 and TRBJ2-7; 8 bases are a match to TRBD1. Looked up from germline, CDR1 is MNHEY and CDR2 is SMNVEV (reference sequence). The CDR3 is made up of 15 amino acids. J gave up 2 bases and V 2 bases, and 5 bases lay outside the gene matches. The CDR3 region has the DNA TGTGCCAGCAGTTTACAAGGACAGGGCCCCTACGAGCAGTACTTC. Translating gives CASSLQGQGPYEQYF.

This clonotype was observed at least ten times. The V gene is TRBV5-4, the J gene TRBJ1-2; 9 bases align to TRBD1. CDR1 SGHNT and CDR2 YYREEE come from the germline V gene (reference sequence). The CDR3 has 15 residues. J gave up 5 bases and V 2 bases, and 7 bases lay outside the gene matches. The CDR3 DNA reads TGTGCCAGCAGCTTCCCGGACAGGGGTTTTTATGGCTACACCTTC. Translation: CASSFPDRGFYGYTF.

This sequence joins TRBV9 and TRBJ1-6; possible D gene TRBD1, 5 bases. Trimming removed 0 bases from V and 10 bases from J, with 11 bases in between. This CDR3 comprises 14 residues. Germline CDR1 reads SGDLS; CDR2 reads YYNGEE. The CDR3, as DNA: TGTGCCAGCAGCGTAGGCAGGGATGGCTCACCCCTCCACTTT. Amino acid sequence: CASSVGRDGSPLHF.

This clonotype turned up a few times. The CDR3 protein is CASSDMTVPSNEQFF. Here the CDR3 DNA reads TGTGCCAGCAGCGATATGACAGTCCCCAGTAATGAGCAGTTCTTC. The chain couples TRBV11-1 to TRBJ2-1; perhaps TRBD1 as D (5 bases). The CDR3 has 15 residues. Trimming stripped 5 bases from V and 7 bases from J, with 18 bases between. Germline CDR1 and CDR2: SGHAT and FQDESV (reference sequence).

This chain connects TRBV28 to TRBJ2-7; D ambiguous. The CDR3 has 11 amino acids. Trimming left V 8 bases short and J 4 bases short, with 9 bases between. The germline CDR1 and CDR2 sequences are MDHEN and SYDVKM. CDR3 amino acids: CASGQWYEQYF. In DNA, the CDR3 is TGTGCCAGCGGCCAATGGTACGAGCAGTACTTC.

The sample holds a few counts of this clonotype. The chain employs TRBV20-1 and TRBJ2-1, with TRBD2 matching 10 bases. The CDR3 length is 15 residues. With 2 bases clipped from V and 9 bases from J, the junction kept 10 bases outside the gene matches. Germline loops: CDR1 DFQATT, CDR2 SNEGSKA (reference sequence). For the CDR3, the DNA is TGCAGTGCTAGAACTAGCGGGGCGGGGCACACTGAGCAGTTCTTC. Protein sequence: CSARTSGAGHTEQFF.

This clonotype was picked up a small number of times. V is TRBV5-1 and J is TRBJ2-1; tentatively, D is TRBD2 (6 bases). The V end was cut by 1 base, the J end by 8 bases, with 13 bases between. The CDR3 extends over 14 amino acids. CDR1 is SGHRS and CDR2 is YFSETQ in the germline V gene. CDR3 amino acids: CASSLRLAIDEQFF. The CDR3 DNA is TGCGCCAGCAGCTTGCGGCTAGCGATCGATGAGCAGTTCTTC.

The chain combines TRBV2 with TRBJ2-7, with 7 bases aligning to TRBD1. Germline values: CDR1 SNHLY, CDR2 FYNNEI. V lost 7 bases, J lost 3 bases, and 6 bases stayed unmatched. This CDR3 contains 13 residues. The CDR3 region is CASNRGGLYEQYF. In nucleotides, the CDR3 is TGTGCCAGCAACCGAGGGGGCCTCTACGAGCAGTACTTC.